This T cell receptor (beta chain) was identified in a study of T cell responses to AZD1222 COVID-19 vaccine. Study-wide results and caveats: Two AZD1222 administrations were followed by greater Spike-specific TCR breadth and depth. Targets within unmutated variant regions were reportedly found for nearly half of spike-specific TCRs. Donors in the cohort were predominantly white British and more often female, and clonal diversity was possibly underestimated.

CDR3 size: 14 residues. Germline loops: CDR1 SGHRS, CDR2 YFSETQ. The germline V and J ends were trimmed by 2 bases and 7 bases, with 15 bases remaining between them. The data were produced by immunoSEQ multiplex PCR, yet TCRdb's version contains in-frame clones alone and is incomplete. The sample includes about 180,000 clones, 80% to 90% of them seen just once. This clone was found many times. Its specificity is unknown. This TCR was recovered from an adult who received the AZD1222 COVID-19 vaccine. The chain links TRBV5-1 to TRBJ1-1; no clear D gene. The source material was peripheral blood, sampled 28 days after the second AZD1222 dose. The CDR3 spells CASSFFAGDGEAFF. The CDR3 DNA follows: TGCGCCAGCAGCTTTTTCGCGGGTGACGGTGAAGCTTTCTTT. Combining the CDR3 with reference TRBV5-1 and TRBJ1-1 gives the whole variable domain KAGVTQTPRYLIKTRGQQVTLSCSPISGHRSVSWYQQTPGQGLQFLFEYFSETQRNKGNFPGRFSGRQFSNSRSEMNVSTLELGDSALYLCASSFFAGDGEAFFGQGTRLTVV.